The clone carrying this T cell receptor beta chain showed up just a few times. Its antigen is undetermined. This CDR3 region has 16 residues. Germline values: CDR1 MRHNA, CDR2 SNTAGT. V shed 3 bases and J shed 2 bases, with 14 bases lying between them. These data belong to a study of cytomegalovirus exposure and HLA in healthy donors. Vbeta (60) and Jbeta (13) primers were used in the PCR. The table came from immunoSEQ multiplex PCR; TCRdb's copy has only in-frame clones and leaves some out. This sample has 84,000 or so clones, with approximately 56% found just once. Study-wide points: Highly shared sequence variants in one cluster were likely a sequencing artifact.

The chain employs TRBV6-4 and TRBJ2-1; the D gene is possibly TRBD2 (5 bases). The receptor's source is a woman in her twenties or thirties in good health and CMV-seropositive. The sequencing input was PBMCs. CDR3 sequence (DNA): TGTGCCAGCAGTGATTCGGGGTCCGGCCCCTACAATGAGCAGTTCTTC. It is translated as CASSDSGSGPYNEQFF.